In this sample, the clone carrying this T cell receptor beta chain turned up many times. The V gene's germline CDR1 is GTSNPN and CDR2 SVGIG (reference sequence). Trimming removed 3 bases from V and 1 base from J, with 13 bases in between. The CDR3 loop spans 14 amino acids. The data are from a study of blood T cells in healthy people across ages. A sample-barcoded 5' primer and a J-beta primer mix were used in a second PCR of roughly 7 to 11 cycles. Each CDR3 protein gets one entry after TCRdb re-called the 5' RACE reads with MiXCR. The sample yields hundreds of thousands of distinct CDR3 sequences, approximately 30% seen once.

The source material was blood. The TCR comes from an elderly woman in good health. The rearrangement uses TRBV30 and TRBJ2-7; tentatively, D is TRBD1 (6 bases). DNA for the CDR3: TGTGCCTGGAGAGGACAGACGCTATCCTACGAGCAGTACTTC. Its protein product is CAWRGQTLSYEQYF.